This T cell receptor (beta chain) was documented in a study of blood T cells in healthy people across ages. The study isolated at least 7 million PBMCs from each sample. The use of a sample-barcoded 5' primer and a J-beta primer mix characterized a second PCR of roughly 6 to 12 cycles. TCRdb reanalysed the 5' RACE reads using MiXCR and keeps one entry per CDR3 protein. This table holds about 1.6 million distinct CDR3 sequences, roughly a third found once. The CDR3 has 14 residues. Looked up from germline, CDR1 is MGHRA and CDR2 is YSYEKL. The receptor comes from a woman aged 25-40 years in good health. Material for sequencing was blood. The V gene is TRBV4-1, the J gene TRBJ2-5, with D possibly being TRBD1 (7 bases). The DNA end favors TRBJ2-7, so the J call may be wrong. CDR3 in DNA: TGCGCCAGCGAAAGGGGGGACAGATACTACGAGCAGTACTTC. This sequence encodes CASERGDRYYEQYF.